The 5 T cell receptor beta chains below come from one sample, sequenced in a study of CD8+ T cells in alopecia areata. It was cDNA, reverse transcribed from extracted RNA, that served as the sequencing template. TCRdb's copy holds only in-frame clones and misses some; the assay was immunoSEQ multiplex PCR. The specimen has 270,000 or so clones, none found just once. Combined cutaneous lymph node cells underwent sorting by CD4, CD8alpha, NKG2D, NKG2ACE and additional markers. The sample taken for sequencing was CD4+ T cells sorted from a lymph node. The receptors originated from a C3H/HeJ mouse with alopecia areata. The mouse strain carries the MHC haplotype H2-k.

This clone has more than one count but fewer than ten. Here the gene names and germline are mouse. The read ends 4 residues early relative to the CDR3; the germline J gene fills the gap. This sequence joins TRBV1 and TRBJ1-1, with 10 bases fitting TRBD1. The CDR3 runs 14 residues. Germline loops: CDR1 NSQYPW, CDR2 LRSPGD (reference sequence). With V trimmed by 3 bases and J by 3 bases, 1 base remained unmatched. CDR3 in amino acids: CTCSAGQGYTEVFF. The covered CDR3 bases are TGCACCTGCAGTGCGGGACAGGGGTACACA.

To note about this clone: This clone may be a read error of a much larger clone one base away. Gene names and germline match the mouse. The sequenced fragment ends 4 residues before the CDR3 boundary, so the rest is inferred from the germline J gene. This CDR3 is also generated by other DNA sequences in the sample. This sequence joins TRBV19 and TRBJ1-2; the match to TRBD1 covers 7 bases. Germline CDR1 reads FNHDT; CDR2 reads SITEND (reference sequence). With V trimmed by 3 bases and J by 0 bases, 2 bases remained unmatched. CDR3 size: 14 residues. The CDR3 spells CASSRQGANSDYTF. The DNA read from the CDR3 is TGTGCCAGCAGTAGACAGGGAGCAAACTCC.

This clone occurred a few times. Germline and genes here are mouse. Read sequence stops 4 residues before the CDR3 end, and the germline J gene provides the missing end. The V call is TRBV1, the J call TRBJ2-5; D may be TRBD1 (5 bases). CDR1 NSQYPW and CDR2 LRSPGD come from the germline V gene (reference sequence). The CDR3 contains 15 residues. V was trimmed by 6 bases and J by 0 bases, leaving 13 bases between them. The sequenced part of the CDR3 DNA is TGCACCTGCAGACCCCGGACATTTAACCAAGAC. Residues: CTCRPRTFNQD. The full-length CDR3 reads as CTCRPRTFNQDTQYF.

This clone has more than one count but fewer than ten. Each gene name is a mouse one. The read ends 4 residues shy of where the CDR3 ends; the end is completed using the germline J gene. Distinct nucleotide sequences in the sample also encode this CDR3. The J gene is TRBJ2-2, the V gene TRBV5, with 8 bases matching TRBD1. V trimming: 4 bases; J trimming: 0 bases; junction bases outside the gene matches: 4. This CDR3 comprises 16 residues. The germline CDR1 and CDR2 sequences are LGHNA and YNLKQL (reference sequence). Incomplete CDR3 DNA: TGTGCCAGCAGCCTCGGACAGGGCGCAAACACCGGG. This sequence encodes CASSLGQGANTG. The full CDR3 protein is CASSLGQGANTGQLYF.

This clone was found a few times. Gene names refer to mouse genes. Sequencing ends 4 residues short of the CDR3 end; the germline J gene provides the rest. V and J are TRBV1 and TRBJ2-3, with 13 bases identical to TRBD2. J lost 3 bases, V lost 5 bases, and 8 bases had no gene match. Germline CDR1 NSQYPW, CDR2 LRSPGD (reference sequence). This CDR3 comprises 17 residues. CDR3 protein: CTCSQTGTGGGAETLYF. The sequenced part of the CDR3 DNA is TGCACCTGCAGTCAAACCGGGACTGGGGGGGGCGCAGAA. Together with reference TRBV1 and TRBJ2-3, the CDR3 gives the full variable domain: VTLLEQNPRWRLVPRGQAVNLRCILKNSQYPWMSWYQQDLQKQLQWLFTLRSPGDKEVKSLPGADYLATRVTDTELRLQVANMSQGRTLYCTCSQTGTGGGAETLYFGSGTRLTVL.